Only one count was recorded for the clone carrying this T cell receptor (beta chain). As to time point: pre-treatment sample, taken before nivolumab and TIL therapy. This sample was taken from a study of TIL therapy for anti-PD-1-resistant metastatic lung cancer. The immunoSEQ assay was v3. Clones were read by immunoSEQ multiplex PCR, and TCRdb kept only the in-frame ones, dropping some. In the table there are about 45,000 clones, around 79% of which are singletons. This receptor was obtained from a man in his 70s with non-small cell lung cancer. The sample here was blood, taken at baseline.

Here the CDR3 DNA reads TGTGCCAGCCGTCAGGGTAGCGAGACCCAGTACTTC. Translation gives CASRQGSETQYF. The chain links TRBV2 to TRBJ2-5; possible D gene TRBD1, 5 bases. V lost 8 bases and J 5 bases, leaving 12 bases between the germline ends. The CDR3 has 12 amino acids. Looked up from germline, CDR1 is SNHLY and CDR2 is FYNNEI.